This T cell receptor (beta chain) stems from a study of cytotoxic CD8 clonotypes in ibrutinib-treated CLL. Comments on this clone: The target antigen is unknown.

Germline V lookup: CDR1 SGHVS, CDR2 FQNEAQ. The V and J ends lost 2 bases and 10 bases, in that order; junction bases with no gene match: 5. This CDR3 comprises 14 residues. The intended depth for sequencing was 1 in 200,000 to 1 in 1 million T cells. Clones were sequenced by immunoSEQ multiplex PCR, and TCRdb holds only the in-frame ones, with some missing. This sample has about 130,000 clones, with approximately 80% found just once. Study observations and caveats: Public clonotypes, an uncommon group, contracted or remained stable on treatment. Sustained-remission and progressing patients were not sampled at matched times. Clonality was elevated at ibrutinib response and had returned toward baseline at progression.

Sequencing was performed on PBMCs, taken after 12 months of ibrutinib treatment. The V call is TRBV7-8, the J call TRBJ2-4; 10 bases are shared with TRBD1. The origin of this receptor is a human donor with chronic lymphocytic leukemia. The CDR3 loop reads CASSLPLGQGIQYF. CDR3 bases: TGTGCCAGCAGCTTACCCCTGGGACAGGGGATTCAGTACTTC.